A single TCR beta chain is shown here with its context. This sample was included in a study of T cells expressing NK-cell markers. From the 5' RACE reads, TCRdb lists one entry per CDR3 protein and no DNA. The sample includes roughly 380,000 distinct CDR3 sequences. Sequencing used blood T cells: a sorted CD56 or NKG2C T cell subset, CD4+ or CD8+ T cells, or bulk PBMC T cells (not recorded which). This clonotype originated in a man aged 18-75 years in good health.

CDR3 region: CASSSSFMSGSSYEQYF. This chain joins TRBV28 and TRBJ2-7. This CDR3 region has 17 residues. Germline V gene lookup returns CDR1 MDHEN and CDR2 SYDVKM.